One sample yielded the 15 T cell receptor beta chains listed below, sequenced in a study of blood T cell repertoires in COVID-19. Here immunoSEQ multiplex PCR was the method, and the copy in TCRdb shows in-frame clones only, minus some. The data hold about 170,000 clones, with less than 90% observed a single time. Input material: peripheral blood. All receptors derive from a man aged 55 to 70 with acute or convalescent COVID-19.

The chain carries TRBV9 and TRBJ1-5, with D perhaps TRBD1 (6 bases). CDR1 SGDLS and CDR2 YYNGEE come from the germline V gene. The CDR3 is 11 amino acids. The V gene lost 7 bases and the J gene lost 5 bases, with 7 bases spanning the gap. This CDR3 reads CASGGHQPQHF. The CDR3 DNA reads TGTGCCAGCGGGGGCCATCAGCCCCAGCATTTT.

V and J are TRBV6-4 and TRBJ2-5; 7 bases are shared with TRBD1. Trimming at V came to 10 bases and at J to 5 bases, leaving 16 bases not matched to a gene. Germline V CDR1 and CDR2: MRHNA, SNTAGT. This CDR3 has 15 amino acids. Written as DNA, the CDR3 is TGTGCCACCACGGGATTCGGACAGGCGGTGGAGACCCAGTACTTC. Translated, it gives CATTGFGQAVETQYF.

This clone was seen a few times. The chain combines TRBV5-1 with TRBJ2-3; weak D call: TRBD1 (5 bases). Germline V gene data show CDR1 as SGHRS and CDR2 as YFSETQ. The CDR3 extends over 15 amino acids. Trimming stripped 0 bases from V and 0 bases from J, with 8 bases between. DNA of the CDR3: TGCGCCAGCAGCTTGGAGGCAGGGAGCACAGATACGCAGTATTTT. Its translation: CASSLEAGSTDTQYF.

The V call is TRBV29-1, the J call TRBJ1-2; the D is unclear. V shed 7 bases and J shed 6 bases, with 12 bases lying between them. The CDR3 runs 11 residues. Per the germline V gene, CDR1 is SQVTM and CDR2 is ANQGSEA. This CDR3 is CSARSGNGYTF. For the CDR3, the DNA is TGCAGCGCGCGAAGCGGGAATGGCTACACCTTC.

In this sample, this clone turned up once. The chain carries TRBV11-2 and TRBJ2-2, with D perhaps matching TRBD2 (6 bases). Germline V gene data show CDR1 as SGHAT and CDR2 as FQNNGV. The CDR3 runs 15 residues. The V gene lost 2 bases and the J gene lost 2 bases, with 9 bases spanning the gap. The CDR3 sequence is CASSLLARNTGELFF. CDR3 bases: TGTGCCAGCAGCTTACTAGCGAGAAACACCGGGGAGCTGTTTTTT.

The genes are TRBV4-2 and TRBJ2-3; 11 bases line up with TRBD2. Germline V gene data show CDR1 as LGHNA and CDR2 as YNFKEQ. The junction had 8 bases not matched to a gene; V was cut back by 5 bases and J by 4 bases. CDR3 length: 16 residues. CDR3 sequence (DNA): TGTGCCAGCAGCTCCCGACTAGCGGGGAAGGCAGATACGCAGTATTTT. This encodes CASSSRLAGKADTQYF.

The rearrangement joins TRBV11-3 to TRBJ2-7; a weak D match, TRBD2 (5 bases). Germline values: CDR1 SGHNT, CDR2 YENEEA. Trimming pared 4 bases from V and 0 bases from J, leaving 13 bases between. The CDR3 runs to 15 residues. The chain's CDR3 is CASSYRLPSSYEQYF. For the CDR3, the DNA is TGTGCCAGCAGCTACAGACTACCGAGCTCCTACGAGCAGTACTTC.

This clone came up a few times. The chain recombines TRBV9 with TRBJ2-2; TRBD2 matches 7 bases. Germline V gives CDR1 SGDLS, CDR2 YYNGEE. The CDR3 length is 15 residues. V lost 0 bases to trimming and J lost 5 bases; unmatched junction nucleotides: 4. The CDR3 sequence: CASSVVAGATGELFF. The DNA for the CDR3 is TGTGCCAGCAGCGTAGTCGCGGGAGCGACCGGGGAGCTGTTTTTT.

The genes are TRBV19 and TRBJ1-3; the match to TRBD1 covers 10 bases. The CDR3 spans 19 residues. Germline V gene lookup returns CDR1 LNHDA and CDR2 SQIVND (reference sequence). The ends lost 0 bases at V and 2 bases at J; junction bases unmatched: 10. Here the CDR3 reads CASSIERDRGAWAGNTIYF. The CDR3 DNA reads as TGTGCCAGTAGTATAGAAAGGGACAGGGGAGCTTGGGCTGGAAACACCATATATTTT.

V is TRBV3-1 (or the pseudogene TRBV3-2) and J is TRBJ2-1; 9 positions agree with TRBD2. The V gene's germline CDR1 is LGHDT and CDR2 YNNKEL (reference sequence). J gave up 6 bases and V 1 base, and 10 bases lay outside the gene matches. The CDR3 runs 17 residues. CDR3 in DNA: TGTGCCAGCAGCCAAGCCCTCGGGACTAGCCCTTTCAATGAGCAGTTCTTC. This codes for CASSQALGTSPFNEQFF.

The V gene is TRBV9, the J gene TRBJ1-2, with 7 bases aligning to TRBD1. The length of the CDR3 is 15 residues. V shed 3 bases, J shed 1 base, and the junction held 6 bases outside the gene matches. Germline loops: CDR1 SGDLS, CDR2 YYNGEE. The chain's CDR3 is CASSGRDRLNYGYTF. The CDR3 nucleotides are TGTGCCAGCAGCGGGAGGGACAGACTTAACTATGGCTACACCTTC.

The chain employs TRBV28 and TRBJ1-5, with a tentative D call TRBD1 (6 bases). Germline loops: CDR1 MDHEN, CDR2 SYDVKM. V shed 4 bases and J shed 1 base, with 11 bases lying between them. The CDR3 runs 15 residues. DNA of the CDR3: TGTGCCAGCAGTTATCTGACAGGCAGCAATCAGCCCCAGCATTTT. Translating it yields CASSYLTGSNQPQHF.

The chain is built from TRBV7-9 and TRBJ1-2; D is unresolved. With 2 bases removed from V and 2 bases from J, the gap between germline ends came to 3 bases. The CDR3 has 12 residues. The V gene's germline CDR1 is SEHNR and CDR2 FQNEAQ (reference sequence). The CDR3 DNA sequence: TGTGCCAGCAGCTTAAGCAACTATGGCTACACCTTC. This gives the protein CASSLSNYGYTF. Drawing the rest from reference TRBV7-9 and TRBJ1-2, the complete variable domain is DTGVSQNPRHKITKRGQNVTFRCDPISEHNRLYWYRQTLGQGPEFLTYFQNEAQLEKSRLLSDRFSAERPKGSFSTLEIQRTEQGDSAMYLCASSLSNYGYTFGSGTRLTVV.

The V call is TRBV2, the J call TRBJ2-4; no clear D gene. The ends were cut back, 8 bases at V and 0 bases at J, with 8 bases in the middle. The germline CDR1 and CDR2 sequences are SNHLY and FYNNEI. This CDR3 has 13 residues. The CDR3, as DNA: TGTGCCAGCGCAGTCTTAGCCAAAAACATTCAGTACTTC. As protein: CASAVLAKNIQYF.

The genes are TRBV9 and TRBJ2-1, with 8 bases that match TRBD1. The CDR3 spans 16 residues. Germline V gene lookup returns CDR1 SGDLS and CDR2 YYNGEE. After removal of 0 bases from V and 7 bases from J, the junction contained 9 bases not matched to a gene. The CDR3, as DNA: TGTGCCAGCAGCGTAGACGACAGGGGAGGAATAAATGAGCAGTTCTTC. Amino acid sequence: CASSVDDRGGINEQFF.